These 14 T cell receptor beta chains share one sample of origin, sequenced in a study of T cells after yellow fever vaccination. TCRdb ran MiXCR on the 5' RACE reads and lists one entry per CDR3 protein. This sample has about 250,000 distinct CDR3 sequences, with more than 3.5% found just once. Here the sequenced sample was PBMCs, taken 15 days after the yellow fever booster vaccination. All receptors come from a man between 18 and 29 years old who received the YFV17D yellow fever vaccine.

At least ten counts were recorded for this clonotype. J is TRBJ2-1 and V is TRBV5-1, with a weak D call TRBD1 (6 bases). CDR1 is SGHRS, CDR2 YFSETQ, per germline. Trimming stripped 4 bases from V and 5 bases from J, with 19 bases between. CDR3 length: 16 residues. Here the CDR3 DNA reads TGCGCCAGCAGCCTCCAGGGGAGCTGGGGGAACAATGAGCAGTTCTTC. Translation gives CASSLQGSWGNNEQFF.

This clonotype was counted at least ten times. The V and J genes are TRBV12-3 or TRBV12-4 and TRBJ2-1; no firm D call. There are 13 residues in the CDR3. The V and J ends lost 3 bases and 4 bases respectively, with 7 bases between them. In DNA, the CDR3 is TGTGCCAGCAGTTTGGCAATGTACAATGAGCAGTTCTTC. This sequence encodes CASSLAMYNEQFF.

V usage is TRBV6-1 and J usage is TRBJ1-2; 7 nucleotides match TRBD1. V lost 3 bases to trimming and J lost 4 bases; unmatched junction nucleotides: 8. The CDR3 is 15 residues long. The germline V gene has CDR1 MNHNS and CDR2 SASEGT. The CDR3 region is CASSDLGTDTYGYTF. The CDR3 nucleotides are TGTGCCAGCAGTGACCTCGGGACAGACACCTATGGCTACACCTTC.

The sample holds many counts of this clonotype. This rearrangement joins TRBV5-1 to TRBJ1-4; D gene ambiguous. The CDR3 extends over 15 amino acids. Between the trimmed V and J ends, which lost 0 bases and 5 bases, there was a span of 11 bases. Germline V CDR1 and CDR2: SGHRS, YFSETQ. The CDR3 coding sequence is TGCGCCAGCAGCTTGGATGCTTATTCAAATGAAAAACTGTTTTTT. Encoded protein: CASSLDAYSNEKLFF. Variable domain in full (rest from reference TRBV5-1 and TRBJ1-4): KAGVTQTPRYLIKTRGQQVTLSCSPISGHRSVSWYQQTPGQGLQFLFEYFSETQRNKGNFPGRFSGRQFSNSRSEMNVSTLELGDSALYLCASSLDAYSNEKLFFGSGTQLSVL.

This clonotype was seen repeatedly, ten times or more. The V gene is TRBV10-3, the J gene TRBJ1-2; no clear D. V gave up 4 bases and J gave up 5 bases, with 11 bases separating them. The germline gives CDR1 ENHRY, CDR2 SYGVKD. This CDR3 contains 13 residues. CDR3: CAISVEGGYGYTF. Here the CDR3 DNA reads TGTGCCATCAGTGTGGAGGGAGGTTATGGCTACACCTTC.

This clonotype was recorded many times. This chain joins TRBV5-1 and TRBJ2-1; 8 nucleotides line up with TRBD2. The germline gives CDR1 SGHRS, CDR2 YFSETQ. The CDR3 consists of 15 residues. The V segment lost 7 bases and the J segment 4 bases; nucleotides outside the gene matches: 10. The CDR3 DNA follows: TGCGCCAGCGGACTAATAGCGGGGACGTACAATGAGCAGTTCTTC. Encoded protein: CASGLIAGTYNEQFF.

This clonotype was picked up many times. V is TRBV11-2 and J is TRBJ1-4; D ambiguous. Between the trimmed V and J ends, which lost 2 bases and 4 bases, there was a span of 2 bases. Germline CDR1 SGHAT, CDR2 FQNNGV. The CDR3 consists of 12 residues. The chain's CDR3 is CASSLLNEKLFF. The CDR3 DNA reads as TGTGCCAGCAGCTTACTTAATGAAAAACTGTTTTTT.

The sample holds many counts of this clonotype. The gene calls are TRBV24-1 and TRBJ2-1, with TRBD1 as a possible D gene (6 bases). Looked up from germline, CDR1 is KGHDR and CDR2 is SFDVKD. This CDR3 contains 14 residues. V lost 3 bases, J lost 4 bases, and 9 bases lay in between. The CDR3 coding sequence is TGTGCCACCAGTGATGGGACACCTTACAATGAGCAGTTCTTC. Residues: CATSDGTPYNEQFF.

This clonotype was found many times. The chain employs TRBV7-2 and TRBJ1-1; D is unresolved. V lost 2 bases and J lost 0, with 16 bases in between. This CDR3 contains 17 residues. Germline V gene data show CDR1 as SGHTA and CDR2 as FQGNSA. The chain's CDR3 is CASSLTPDSAMNTEAFF. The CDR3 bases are TGTGCCAGCAGCTTAACTCCAGATTCTGCCATGAACACTGAAGCTTTCTTT.

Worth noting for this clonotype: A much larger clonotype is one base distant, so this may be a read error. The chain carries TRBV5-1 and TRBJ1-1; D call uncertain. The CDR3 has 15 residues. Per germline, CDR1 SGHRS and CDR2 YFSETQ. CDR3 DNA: TGCGACAGCAGCTTGGGTCCGGGCATGAACACTGAAGCTTTCTTT. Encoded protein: CDSSLGPGMNTEAFF.

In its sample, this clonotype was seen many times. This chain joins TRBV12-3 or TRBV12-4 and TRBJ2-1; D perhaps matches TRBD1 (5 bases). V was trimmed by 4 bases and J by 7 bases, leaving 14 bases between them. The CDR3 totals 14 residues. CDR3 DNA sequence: TGTGCCAGCAGTTCAGGGAAGGGTCGGAATGAGCAGTTCTTC. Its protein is CASSSGKGRNEQFF.

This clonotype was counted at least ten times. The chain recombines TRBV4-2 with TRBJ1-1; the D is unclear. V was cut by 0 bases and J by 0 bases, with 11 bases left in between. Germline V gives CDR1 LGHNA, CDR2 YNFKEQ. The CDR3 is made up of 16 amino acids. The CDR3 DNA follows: TGTGCCAGCAGCCAAGACTCCTCAACAGTGAACACTGAAGCTTTCTTT. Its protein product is CASSQDSSTVNTEAFF.

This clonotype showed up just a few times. This CDR3 is CASSLAGQPNTEAFF. In DNA form, the CDR3 reads TGTGCCAGCAGCTTAGCGGGACAGCCAAACACTGAAGCTTTCTTT. V and J are TRBV7-4 and TRBJ1-1, with 7 bases fitting TRBD1. CDR3 length: 15 residues. Trimming removed 0 bases from V and 2 bases from J; junction bases left unmatched: 3. Germline V gene data show CDR1 as SGHVT and CDR2 as SQSDAQ.

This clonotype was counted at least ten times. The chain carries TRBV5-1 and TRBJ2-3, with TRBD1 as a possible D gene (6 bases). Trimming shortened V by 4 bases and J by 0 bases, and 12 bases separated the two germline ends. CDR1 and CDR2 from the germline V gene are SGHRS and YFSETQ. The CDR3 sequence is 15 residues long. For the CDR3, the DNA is TGCGCCAGCAGCCCGACAGGACACAGCACAGATACGCAGTATTTT. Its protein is CASSPTGHSTDTQYF.